One sample yielded the 10 T cell receptor beta chains listed below, sequenced in a study of identical twins. TCRdb re-derived calls from the 5' RACE reads in MiXCR, one entry per CDR3 protein. Seen here are 500,000 to 550,000 distinct CDR3 sequences, roughly a fifth observed once, and the top ten hold around 0.9%. Separately, the same data were catalogued under a study of T cells expressing NK-cell markers.

Sequencing input: CD4+ T cells sorted from blood. The source is a woman under 30 in good health.

V gene TRBV20-1 combines with J gene TRBJ2-5; TRBD2 matches 7 bases. The V gene's germline CDR1 is DFQATT and CDR2 SNEGSKA (reference sequence). The CDR3 extends over 15 amino acids. The junction had 10 bases not matched to a gene; V was cut back by 4 bases and J by 2 bases. Here the CDR3 DNA reads TGCAGTGCTATCGGACGTCGGGAGGAACAAGAGACCCAGTACTTC. Protein: CSAIGRREEQETQYF.

The chain links TRBV10-1 to TRBJ1-1, with D unclear. Trimming removed 4 bases from V and 3 bases from J, with 12 bases in between. This CDR3 is 14 amino acids long. Germline lookup yields CDR1 WNHNN and CDR2 SYGVQD (reference sequence). CDR3 nucleotides: TGCGCCAGCAGTGCCGGGTCGGCGGACACTGAAGCTTTCTTT. It is translated as CASSAGSADTEAFF.

The chain is built from TRBV6-1 and TRBJ2-1; TRBD1 is a possible D gene (5 bases). Germline CDR1 and CDR2: MNHNS and SASEGT. The length of the CDR3 is 15 residues. The V end lost 6 bases, the J end lost 2 bases, and 14 bases lay between the germline ends. CDR3 sequence (DNA): TGTGCCAGCAGGGCCTTAGGGGTTACCTACAATGAGCAGTTCTTC. Residues: CASRALGVTYNEQFF.

The table lists this clonotype with a few counts. This rearrangement joins TRBV5-1 to TRBJ2-3; D gene uncertain. Between the trimmed V and J ends, which lost 6 bases and 6 bases, there was a span of 20 bases. The CDR3 has 15 residues. Germline V gene sequence: CDR1 SGHRS, CDR2 YFSETQ. The CDR3 region is CASTPSPHLGDTQYF. The CDR3 DNA reads TGCGCCAGCACGCCTTCACCCCACCTTGGGGATACGCAGTATTTT.

This clonotype came up many times. This chain connects TRBV10-3 to TRBJ1-2; TRBD1 is a possible D gene (5 bases). V was clipped by 8 bases and J by 0 bases, with 13 bases between them. The CDR3 is 14 amino acids. Germline V gene lookup returns CDR1 ENHRY and CDR2 SYGVKD. The CDR3 DNA sequence: TGTGCCATCCGGGAGGCAGGGACTAACTATGGCTACACCTTC. It is translated as CAIREAGTNYGYTF.

This rearrangement joins TRBV9 to TRBJ1-2; the D is unclear. The length of the CDR3 is 12 residues. Germline V gene sequence: CDR1 SGDLS, CDR2 YYNGEE. Trimming shortened V by 0 bases and J by 7 bases, and 7 bases separated the two germline ends. DNA of the CDR3: TGTGCCAGCAGCGTAGTTGACGGTGGCTACACCTTC. Translated: CASSVVDGGYTF.

This clonotype was counted between two and nine times. This chain joins TRBV20-1 and TRBJ2-1; D may be TRBD1 (7 bases). CDR1 is DFQATT, CDR2 SNEGSKA, per germline (reference sequence). The V gene lost 1 base and the J gene lost 6 bases, with 16 bases spanning the gap. The CDR3 length is 15 residues. Here the CDR3 reads CSARAGGTERNEQFF. The CDR3, as DNA: TGCAGTGCTAGAGCGGGCGGGACAGAGCGCAATGAGCAGTTCTTC.

The genes are TRBV6-5 and TRBJ2-3; a possible D gene is TRBD2 (7 bases). V shed 2 bases and J shed 2 bases, with 17 bases lying between them. Germline values: CDR1 MNHEY, CDR2 SVGAGI. CDR3 length: 17 amino acids. In nucleotides, the CDR3 is TGTGCCAGCAGTTACCAGAGTTCGGGGGGCTACACAGATACGCAGTATTTT. The encoded protein is CASSYQSSGGYTDTQYF.

This chain joins TRBV6-5 and TRBJ2-3; 11 positions agree with TRBD2. The CDR3 contains 18 residues. V lost 0 bases to trimming and J lost 0 bases; unmatched junction nucleotides: 5. CDR1 and CDR2 from the germline V gene are MNHEY and SVGAGI. The CDR3: CASSYSGLAAPSTDTQYF. CDR3 in DNA: TGTGCCAGCAGTTACTCGGGACTAGCGGCTCCTAGCACAGATACGCAGTATTTT.

The genes are TRBV6-2 or TRBV6-3 and TRBJ2-1, with D perhaps matching TRBD2 (5 bases). This CDR3 comprises 14 residues. V was pared by 6 bases and J by 0 bases, with 9 bases between. From germline, CDR1 is MNHEY and CDR2 SVGEGT. CDR3 sequence reads: CASRKTSSYNEQFF. Here the CDR3 DNA reads TGTGCCAGCAGAAAAACTAGCTCCTACAATGAGCAGTTCTTC.